The clone carrying this T cell receptor (beta chain) has just one count. Its antigen remains unidentified. These data originate in a study of siplizumab effects on memory and regulatory T cells. Regarding the study as a whole: Solely a minor proportion of alloreactive clones could be assigned to unstimulated subsets. Siplizumab, the agent tested, significantly reduced alloreactive sequences traceable to unstimulated CD4+ memory cells.

Per-sample assaying covered 95,000 to 100,000 TCR templates. This table comes from immunoSEQ multiplex PCR, and its TCRdb copy is limited to in-frame clones, with some not included. The table includes about 110,000 clones, about 90% detected once. V shed 4 bases, J shed 5 bases, and the junction held 3 bases outside the gene matches. The germline gives CDR1 SGHRS, CDR2 YFSETQ. This CDR3 is 14 amino acids long. The source material was Tregs sorted from blood. The TCR originated in a human donor in good health. This chain links TRBV5-1 with TRBJ2-2; TRBD1 agrees at 9 bases. The DNA for the CDR3 is TGCGCCAGCAGCGTGGACAGGGGTACCGGGGAGCTGTTTTTT. Its protein is CASSVDRGTGELFF.